What follows is one T cell receptor beta chain and its context. Its specificity is unknown. Because the CDR3's place on the DNA is in doubt, the DNA is left out and the CDR3 is given as listed by TCRdb. Sequencing was performed with immunoSEQ multiplex PCR; in TCRdb, only in-frame clones are kept and a portion is missing. The profile shows about 140,000 clones, 75% to 85% of them singletons. These data are taken from a study of T cell responses to AZD1222 COVID-19 vaccine. Overall study findings and caveats: There were mostly white British donors and more females than males, and clonal diversity was possibly underestimated.

With termini counted, the CDR3 has 16 amino acids. The chain joins TRBV7-5 to TRBJ1-4; TRBD1 is taken as the D call from the table, unchecked against the DNA. TRBV7-5 is flagged as a pseudogene. Sequencing was performed on peripheral blood, taken 28 days after the second dose of the MenACWY control vaccine. The clonotype was recovered from an adult who received the MenACWY meningococcal vaccine as a control. CDR3 sequence reads: CVSPSGQGYVCEKLFF.